What follows are 7 T cell receptor beta chains derived from one specimen sequenced in a study of blood T cell repertoires in COVID-19 (dated by TCRdb to 2018 to 2021). Receptors were amplified or captured by the immunoSEQ multiplex PCR assay. TCRdb re-hosts the immuneACCESS table, in-frame sequences only. Its copies lack some clones; in the studies checked, an unresolved V gene accounts for under half of them, and the cause for the rest is not known. The sample profile shows tens of thousands of clones; roughly 84% of them were found once. The ten most abundant clones make up roughly 1.5% of the sample. Sequenced input: peripheral blood. Source of these receptors: a man aged 45-65 years with acute or convalescent COVID-19.

The chain combines TRBV27 with TRBJ2-7, with 11 bases matching TRBD2. Germline CDR1 reads MNHEY; CDR2 reads SMNVEV (reference sequence). V lost 6 bases and J lost 12; bases outside the gene matches: 13. CDR3 length: 14 amino acids. CDR3 DNA: TGTGCCAGCAGCACCGGGACTAGCGGACCAAGGACGTACTTC. It is translated as CASSTGTSGPRTYF.

This clone was counted a single time. The chain employs TRBV10-3 and TRBJ1-5; 10 bases align to TRBD1. The V gene end was trimmed by 0 bases and the J gene end by 6 bases; junction bases not matched to a gene: 5. CDR3 length: 16 amino acids. From germline, CDR1 is ENHRY and CDR2 SYGVKD. The CDR3, as DNA: TGTGCCATCAGTGAGTCGCTAGGACAGGGGGGTCAGCCCCAGCATTTT. Translating it yields CAISESLGQGGQPQHF.

V usage is TRBV5-4 and J usage is TRBJ1-2, with D hard to call. Trimming shortened V by 1 base and J by 0 bases, and 4 bases separated the two germline ends. The length of the CDR3 is 13 residues. Germline CDR1 SGHNT, CDR2 YYREEE (reference sequence). The CDR3 sequence: CASSLSANYGYTF. The CDR3 region has the DNA TGTGCCAGCAGCTTGTCGGCTAACTATGGCTACACCTTC.

This clone has a single count. The chain has TRBV24-1 and TRBJ2-5, with 7 positions matching TRBD1. V gave up 6 bases and J gave up 4 bases; unmatched junction bases: 10. Germline V gene data show CDR1 as KGHDR and CDR2 as SFDVKD. The CDR3 is 15 amino acids. The CDR3 reads CATSNSGGNGETQYF. The CDR3 DNA reads as TGTGCCACCAGTAACTCAGGGGGAAACGGAGAGACCCAGTACTTC.

The sample holds one count of this clone. CDR3 nucleotide sequence: TGTGCCAGCACCCCGGGACAGGGAGACTATGGCTACACCTTC. Protein product: CASTPGQGDYGYTF. The chain has TRBV6-5 and TRBJ1-2; 9 bases are a match to TRBD1. The CDR3 extends over 14 amino acids. Trimming took 7 bases from V and 3 from J; bases not matched to a gene: 6. Germline values: CDR1 MNHEY, CDR2 SVGAGI.

The genes are TRBV7-2 and TRBJ2-7; 10 nucleotides align to TRBD1. The CDR3 has 13 amino acids. From germline, CDR1 is SGHTA and CDR2 FQGNSA. The CDR3 coding sequence is TGTGCTACAGGGACAGGGGATTCCTACGAGCAGTACTTC. Its translation is CATGTGDSYEQYF.

The chain uses TRBV14 and TRBJ2-7, with TRBD2 matching over 7 bases. Trimming took 1 base from V and 1 from J; bases not matched to a gene: 4. CDR3 size: 15 residues. CDR1 is SGHDN and CDR2 is FVKESK in the germline V gene. The CDR3 loop reads CASSQGLAASYEQYF. The CDR3 DNA is TGTGCCAGCAGCCAAGGGCTAGCGGCTTCCTACGAGCAGTACTTC.